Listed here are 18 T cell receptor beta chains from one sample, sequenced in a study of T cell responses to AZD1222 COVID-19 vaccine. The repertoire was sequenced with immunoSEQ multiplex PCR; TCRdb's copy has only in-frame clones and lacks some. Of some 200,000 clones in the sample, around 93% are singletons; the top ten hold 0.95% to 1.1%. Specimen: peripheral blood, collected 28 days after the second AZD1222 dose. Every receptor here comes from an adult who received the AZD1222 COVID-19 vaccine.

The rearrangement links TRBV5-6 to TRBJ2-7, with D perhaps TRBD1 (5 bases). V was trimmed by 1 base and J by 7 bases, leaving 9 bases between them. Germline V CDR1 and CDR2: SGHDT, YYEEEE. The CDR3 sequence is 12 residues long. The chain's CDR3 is CASSLLGHEQYF. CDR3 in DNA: TGTGCCAGCAGCTTGTTGGGGCATGAGCAGTACTTC.

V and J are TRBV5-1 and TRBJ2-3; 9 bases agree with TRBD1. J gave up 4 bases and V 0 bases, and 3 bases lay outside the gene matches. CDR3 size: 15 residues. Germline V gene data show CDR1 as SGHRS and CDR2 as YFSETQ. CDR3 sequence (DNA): TGCGCCAGCAGCTTGGACGGGACAGGGTCAGATACGCAGTATTTT. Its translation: CASSLDGTGSDTQYF. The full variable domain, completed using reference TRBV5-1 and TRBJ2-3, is KAGVTQTPRYLIKTRGQQVTLSCSPISGHRSVSWYQQTPGQGLQFLFEYFSETQRNKGNFPGRFSGRQFSNSRSEMNVSTLELGDSALYLCASSLDGTGSDTQYFGPGTRLTVL.

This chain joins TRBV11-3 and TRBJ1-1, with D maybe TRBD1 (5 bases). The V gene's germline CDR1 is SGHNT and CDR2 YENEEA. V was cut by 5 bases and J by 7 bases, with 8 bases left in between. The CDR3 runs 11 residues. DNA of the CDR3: TGTGCCAGCAGCGCGCAGGGTGAAGCTTTCTTT. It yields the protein CASSAQGEAFF.

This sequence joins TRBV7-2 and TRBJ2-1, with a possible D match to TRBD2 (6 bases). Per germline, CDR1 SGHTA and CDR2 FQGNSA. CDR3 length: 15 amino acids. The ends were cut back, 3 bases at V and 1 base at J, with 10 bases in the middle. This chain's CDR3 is CASSLAGTSYNEQFF. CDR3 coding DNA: TGTGCCAGCAGCTTGGCCGGGACTTCCTACAATGAGCAGTTCTTC.

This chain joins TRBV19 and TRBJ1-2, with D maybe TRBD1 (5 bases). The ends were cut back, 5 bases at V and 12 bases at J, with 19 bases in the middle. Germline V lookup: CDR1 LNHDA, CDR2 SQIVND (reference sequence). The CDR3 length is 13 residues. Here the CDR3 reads CASSAFSTGGDTF. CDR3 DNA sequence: TGTGCCAGTAGTGCCTTTTCCACCGGGGGGGACACCTTC.

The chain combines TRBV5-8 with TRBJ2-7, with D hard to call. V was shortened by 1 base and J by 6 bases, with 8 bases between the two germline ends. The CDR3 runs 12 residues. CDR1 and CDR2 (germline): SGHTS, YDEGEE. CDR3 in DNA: TGTGCCAGCAGCTTGTGGGCGTCCGAGCAGTACTTC. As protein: CASSLWASEQYF.

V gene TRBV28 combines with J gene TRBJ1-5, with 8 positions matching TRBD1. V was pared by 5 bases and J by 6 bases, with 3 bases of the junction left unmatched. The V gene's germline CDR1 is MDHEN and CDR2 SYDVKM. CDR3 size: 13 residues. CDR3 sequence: CASSRQGTQPQHF. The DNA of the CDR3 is TGTGCCAGCAGTCGACAGGGGACTCAGCCCCAGCATTTT.

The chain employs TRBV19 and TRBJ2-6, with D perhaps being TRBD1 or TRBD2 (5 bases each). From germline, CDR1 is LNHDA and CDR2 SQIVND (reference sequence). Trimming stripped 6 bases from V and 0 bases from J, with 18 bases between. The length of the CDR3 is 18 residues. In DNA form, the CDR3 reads TGTGCCAGTAGAACCTCCGGGACGGGCTCCTCTGGGGCCAACGTCCTGACTTTC. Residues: CASRTSGTGSSGANVLTF.

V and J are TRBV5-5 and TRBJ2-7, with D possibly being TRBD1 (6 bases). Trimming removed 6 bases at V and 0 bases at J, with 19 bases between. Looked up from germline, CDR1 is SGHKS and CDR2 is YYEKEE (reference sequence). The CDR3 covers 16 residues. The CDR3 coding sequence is TGTGCCAGCAACGGGGACCCCGGACAGATCTCCTACGAGCAGTACTTC. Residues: CASNGDPGQISYEQYF.

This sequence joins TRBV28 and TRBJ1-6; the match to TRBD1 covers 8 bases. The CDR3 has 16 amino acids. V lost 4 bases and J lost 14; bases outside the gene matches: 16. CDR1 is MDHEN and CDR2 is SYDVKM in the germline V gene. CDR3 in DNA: TGTGCCAGCAGTTCGACAGGGGAGGAGGCTGGTTTCACCCTCCACTTT. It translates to CASSSTGEEAGFTLHF.

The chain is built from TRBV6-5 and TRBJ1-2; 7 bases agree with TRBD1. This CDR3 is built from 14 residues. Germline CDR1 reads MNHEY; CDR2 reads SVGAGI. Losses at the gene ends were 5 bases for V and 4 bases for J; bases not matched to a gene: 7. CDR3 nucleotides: TGTGCCAGCAGTAAACAGGGGTGGGGCTATGGCTACACCTTC. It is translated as CASSKQGWGYGYTF.

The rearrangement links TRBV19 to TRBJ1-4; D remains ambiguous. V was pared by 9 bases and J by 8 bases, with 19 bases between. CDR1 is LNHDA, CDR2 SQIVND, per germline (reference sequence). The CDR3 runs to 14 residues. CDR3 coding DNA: TGTGCCAGCCAGCCTGGGTTTCGAGGAGAAAAACTGTTTTTT. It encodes CASQPGFRGEKLFF.

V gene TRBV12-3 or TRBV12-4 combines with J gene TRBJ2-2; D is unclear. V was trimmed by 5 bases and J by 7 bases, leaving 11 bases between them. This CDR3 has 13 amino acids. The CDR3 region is CASSPRTNGELFF. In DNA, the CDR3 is TGTGCCAGCAGTCCCCGTACAAACGGGGAGCTGTTTTTT.

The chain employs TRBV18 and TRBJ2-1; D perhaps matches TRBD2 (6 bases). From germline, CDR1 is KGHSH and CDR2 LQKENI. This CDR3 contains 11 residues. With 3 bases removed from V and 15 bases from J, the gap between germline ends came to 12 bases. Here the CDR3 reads CASSPPGLRFF. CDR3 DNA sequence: TGTGCCAGCTCACCGCCGGGACTCCGGTTCTTC.

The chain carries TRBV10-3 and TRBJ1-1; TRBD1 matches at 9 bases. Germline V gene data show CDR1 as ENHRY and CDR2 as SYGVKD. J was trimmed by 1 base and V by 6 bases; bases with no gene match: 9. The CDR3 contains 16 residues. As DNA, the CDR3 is TGTGCCATCAGCCCGGGACAGGGACTGCAGAACACTGAAGCTTTCTTT. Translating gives CAISPGQGLQNTEAFF.

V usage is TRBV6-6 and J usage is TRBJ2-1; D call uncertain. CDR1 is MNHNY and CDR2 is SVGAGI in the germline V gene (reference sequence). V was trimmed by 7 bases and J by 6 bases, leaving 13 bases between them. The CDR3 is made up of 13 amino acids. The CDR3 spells CASTLRTGNEQFF. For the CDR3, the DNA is TGTGCCAGCACCCTAAGAACGGGCAATGAGCAGTTCTTC.

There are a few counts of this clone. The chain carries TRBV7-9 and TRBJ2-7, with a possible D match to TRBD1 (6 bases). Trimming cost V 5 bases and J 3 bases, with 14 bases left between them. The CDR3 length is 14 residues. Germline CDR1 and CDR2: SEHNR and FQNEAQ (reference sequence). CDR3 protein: CASSNRDIVYEQYF. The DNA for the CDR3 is TGTGCCAGCAGCAACCGGGACATCGTCTACGAGCAGTACTTC.

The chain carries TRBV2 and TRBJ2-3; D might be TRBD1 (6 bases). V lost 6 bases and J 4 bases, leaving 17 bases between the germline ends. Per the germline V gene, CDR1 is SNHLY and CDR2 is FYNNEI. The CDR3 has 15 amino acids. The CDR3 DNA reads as TGTGCCAGCAGCCTACAGGGCCATCCAGCAGATACGCAGTATTTT. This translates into CASSLQGHPADTQYF.